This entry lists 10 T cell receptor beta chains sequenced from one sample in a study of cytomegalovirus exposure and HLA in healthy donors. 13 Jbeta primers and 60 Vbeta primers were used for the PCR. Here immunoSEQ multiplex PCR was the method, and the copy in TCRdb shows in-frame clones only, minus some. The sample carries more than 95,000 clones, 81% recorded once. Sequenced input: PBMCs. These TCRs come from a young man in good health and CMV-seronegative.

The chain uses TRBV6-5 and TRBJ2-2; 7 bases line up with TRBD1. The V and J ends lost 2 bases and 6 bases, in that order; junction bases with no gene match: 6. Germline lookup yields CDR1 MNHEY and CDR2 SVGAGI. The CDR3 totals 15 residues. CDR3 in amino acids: CASSYEGAVAGELFF. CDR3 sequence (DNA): TGTGCCAGCAGTTACGAGGGGGCGGTGGCCGGGGAGCTGTTTTTT.

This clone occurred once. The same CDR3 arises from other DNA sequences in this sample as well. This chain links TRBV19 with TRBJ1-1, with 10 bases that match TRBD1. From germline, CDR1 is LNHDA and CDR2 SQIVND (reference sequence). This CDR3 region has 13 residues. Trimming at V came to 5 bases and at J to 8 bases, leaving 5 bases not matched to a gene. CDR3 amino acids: CASSLTGGTEAFF. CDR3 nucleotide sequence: TGTGCCAGTAGTTTGACAGGGGGCACCGAAGCTTTCTTT.

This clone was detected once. CDR3 sequence: CASSPYTEAFF. CDR3 DNA sequence: TGTGCCAGCAGCCCCTACACTGAAGCTTTCTTT. This chain joins TRBV7-2 and TRBJ1-1, with D hard to call. This CDR3 has 11 amino acids. Germline V gives CDR1 SGHTA, CDR2 FQGNSA. V shed 5 bases and J shed 3 bases, with 4 bases lying between them.

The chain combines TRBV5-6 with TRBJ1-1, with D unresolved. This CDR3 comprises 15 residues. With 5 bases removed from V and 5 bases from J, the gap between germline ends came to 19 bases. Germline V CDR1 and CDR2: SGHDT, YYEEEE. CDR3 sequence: CASRGRGKVNTEAFF. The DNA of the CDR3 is TGTGCCAGCAGGGGTCGAGGGAAAGTAAATACTGAAGCTTTCTTT.

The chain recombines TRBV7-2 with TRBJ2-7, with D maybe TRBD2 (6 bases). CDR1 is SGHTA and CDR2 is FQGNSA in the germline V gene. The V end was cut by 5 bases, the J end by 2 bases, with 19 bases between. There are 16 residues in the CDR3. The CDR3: CASSPRIGLTTYEQYF. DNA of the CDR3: TGTGCCAGCAGCCCACGGATCGGACTAACAACCTACGAGCAGTACTTC.

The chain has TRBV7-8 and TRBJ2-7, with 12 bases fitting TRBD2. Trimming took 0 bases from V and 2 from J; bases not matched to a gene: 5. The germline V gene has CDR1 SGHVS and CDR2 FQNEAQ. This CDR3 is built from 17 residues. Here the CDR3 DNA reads TGTGCCAGCAGCTTAGCCCCTAGCGGGGGGGATACCTACGAGCAGTACTTC. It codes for CASSLAPSGGDTYEQYF.

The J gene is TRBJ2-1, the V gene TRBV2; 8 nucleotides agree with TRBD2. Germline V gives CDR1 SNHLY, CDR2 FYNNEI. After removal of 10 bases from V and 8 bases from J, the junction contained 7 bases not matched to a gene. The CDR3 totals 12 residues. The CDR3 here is CATSAGVHEQFF. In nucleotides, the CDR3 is TGTGCCACCTCAGCGGGGGTCCATGAGCAGTTCTTC.

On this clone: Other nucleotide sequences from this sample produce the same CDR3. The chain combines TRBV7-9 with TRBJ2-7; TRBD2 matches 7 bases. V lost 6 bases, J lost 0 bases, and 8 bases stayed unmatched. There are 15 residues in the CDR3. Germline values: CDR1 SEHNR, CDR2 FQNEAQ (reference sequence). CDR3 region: CASSPTSESSYEQYF. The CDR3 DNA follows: TGTGCCAGCAGTCCCACTAGCGAGAGCTCCTACGAGCAGTACTTC.

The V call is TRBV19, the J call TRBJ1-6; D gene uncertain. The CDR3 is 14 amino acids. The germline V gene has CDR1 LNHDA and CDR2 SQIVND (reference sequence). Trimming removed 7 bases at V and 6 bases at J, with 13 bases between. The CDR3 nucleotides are TGTGCCAGTACCCAACAGACCGTTAATTCACCCCTCCACTTT. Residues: CASTQQTVNSPLHF.

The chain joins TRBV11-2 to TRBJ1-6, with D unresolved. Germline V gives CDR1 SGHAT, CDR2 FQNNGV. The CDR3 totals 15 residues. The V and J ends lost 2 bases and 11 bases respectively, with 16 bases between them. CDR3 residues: CASSLSGVGRPPLHF. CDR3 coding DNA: TGTGCCAGCAGCTTAAGCGGGGTTGGGAGGCCACCCCTCCACTTT.